This TCR beta chain was recorded in a study of blood T cell repertoires in COVID-19. CDR3 length: 17 residues. From germline, CDR1 is SGHRS and CDR2 YFSETQ. With V trimmed by 4 bases and J by 0 bases, 11 bases remained unmatched. As processed by the authors: Reference gene primer amplification gave estimated nucleated cell counts. TCRdb's copy holds only in-frame clones and misses some; the assay was immunoSEQ multiplex PCR. The V and J calls and clone size are taken from that table; D and trimming were inferred from the DNA. This table has 250,000 or so clones, roughly 77% appearing once. Sequencing used peripheral blood. The clonotype comes from a woman of 80 years or more with acute or convalescent COVID-19. The chain employs TRBV5-1 and TRBJ1-1; 8 bases fit TRBD1. CDR3 sequence reads: CASSVGQGVGMNTEAFF. In DNA form, the CDR3 reads TGCGCCAGCAGCGTCGGACAGGGAGTCGGGATGAACACTGAAGCTTTCTTT.